These T cell receptor beta chains were read from a single sample in a study of Ad26.COV2.S vaccination and SARS-CoV-2 variants. TCRdb keeps only in-frame clones here, not all; method: immunoSEQ multiplex PCR. The sample contains some 250,000 clones, around 89% of which appear only once. This specimen consisted of peripheral blood, obtained in a trial of Ad26.COV2.S vaccine versus placebo. The receptors stem from a person aged 18 to 65 who received the Ad26.COV2.S COVID-19 vaccine or a placebo. CDR3s include the opening cysteine and the closing phenylalanine or tryptophan. A D gene is named only where the DNA matches it firmly. Clone size is given for some rows only: seen once, a few or many times, or a class if the clone is expanded.

D: TRBD1
V: TRBV6-5
J: TRBJ1-4
size: NA
DNA: TGTGCCAGCCAATGGACAGGAACTAATGAAAAACTGTTTTTT
CDR3: CASQWTGTNEKLFF

D: TRBD2
V: TRBV10-3
J: TRBJ2-3
size: few
DNA: TGTGCCATCAGTGAGTCCCCTAGCGGGGGGGGTGCAGATACGCAGTATTTT
CDR3: CAISESPSGGGADTQYF

D: NA
V: TRBV28
J: TRBJ1-2
size: NA
DNA: TGTGCCAGCAGTTTAGTCCCCCTTTACTATGGCTACACCTTC
CDR3: CASSLVPLYYGYTF

D: TRBD2
V: TRBV10-3
J: TRBJ2-3
size: NA
DNA: TGTGCCATCGGACCACTAGCGGATACGCAGTATTTT
CDR3: CAIGPLADTQYF

D: NA
V: TRBV7-2
J: TRBJ1-6
size: few
DNA: TGTGCCAGCAGCCAGGGATTTCAAAATTCACCCCTCCACTTT
CDR3: CASSQGFQNSPLHF

D: NA
V: TRBV7-9
J: TRBJ2-5
size: NA
DNA: TGTGCCAGCGCGGAACAGCTGTACCAAGAGACCCAGTACTTC
CDR3: CASAEQLYQETQYF

D: NA
V: TRBV30
J: TRBJ2-2
size: few
DNA: TGTGCCTCCCCCCGGCGGGACACCTCCGGGGAGCTGTTTTTT
CDR3: CASPRRDTSGELFF

D: NA
V: TRBV7-3
J: TRBJ2-5
size: NA
DNA: TGTGCCAGCAGCTTAACGGGCGGACTGGGAGAGACCCAGTACTTC
CDR3: CASSLTGGLGETQYF

D: TRBD1
V: TRBV11-3
J: TRBJ2-3
size: NA
DNA: TGTGCCAGCAGCCCGGGACAGGGGACAGATACGCAGTATTTT
CDR3: CASSPGQGTDTQYF

D: NA
V: TRBV2
J: TRBJ1-2
size: once
DNA: TGTGCCAGCAGCCCGACGGGGGGGGGCCTTGATGGCTACACCTTC
CDR3: CASSPTGGGLDGYTF

D: NA
V: TRBV4-3
J: TRBJ1-2
size: NA
DNA: TGCGCCAGCAGCCAAGACGTAAGGGCCCGGGGAGGCTACACCTTC
CDR3: CASSQDVRARGGYTF

D: NA
V: TRBV12-3/TRBV12-4
J: TRBJ2-1
size: NA
DNA: TGTGCCAGCAGTTTAGCGCAGGGGGGCCAGCAGTTCTTC
CDR3: CASSLAQGGQQFF

D: NA
V: TRBV4-1
J: TRBJ1-3
size: NA
DNA: TGCGCCAGCAGCCAATCATGGCTCTCTGGAAACACCATATATTTT
CDR3: CASSQSWLSGNTIYF

D: NA
V: TRBV19
J: TRBJ2-6
size: NA
DNA: TGTGCCAGTAGGGCGTGGACCAACCCTACAGGGGCCAACGTCCTGACTTTC
CDR3: CASRAWTNPTGANVLTF

D: NA
V: TRBV5-1
J: TRBJ2-2
size: NA
DNA: TGCGCCAGCAGCCCGGGAGCACACCTACAAGGTGGCACCGGGGAGCTGTTTTTT
CDR3: CASSPGAHLQGGTGELFF

D: TRBD1
V: TRBV5-1
J: TRBJ2-3
size: once
DNA: TGCGCCAGCAGCTTGGGACAGGGGACACCCGCTAGCACAGATACGCAGTATTTT
CDR3: CASSLGQGTPASTDTQYF

D: NA
V: TRBV9
J: TRBJ1-6
size: NA
DNA: TGTGCCAGCAGCGTACGGGCTAATTCACCCCTCCACTTT
CDR3: CASSVRANSPLHF

D: NA
V: TRBV5-1
J: TRBJ1-1
size: NA
DNA: TGCGCCAGCAGCGCGATAAGATCCCCGAACACTGAAGCTTTCTTT
CDR3: CASSAIRSPNTEAFF

D: NA
V: TRBV18
J: TRBJ2-2
size: NA
DNA: TGTGCCAGCTCACAGGGGTACACCGGGGAGCTGTTTTTT
CDR3: CASSQGYTGELFF

D: TRBD1
V: TRBV27
J: TRBJ1-4
size: NA
DNA: TGTGCCAGCAGTTGGAACAGGGGCACGGAAAAACTGTTTTTT
CDR3: CASSWNRGTEKLFF

D: NA
V: TRBV7-4
J: TRBJ2-1
size: NA
DNA: TGTGCCAGCAGCCGAGACAGCCCCAATGAGCAGTTCTTC
CDR3: CASSRDSPNEQFF

D: TRBD2
V: TRBV5-1
J: TRBJ2-3
size: once
DNA: TGCGCCAGCAGCACAACCGGGACTAGCGGCCTTACGGGGGGTCGGACAGATACGCAGTATTTT
CDR3: CASSTTGTSGLTGGRTDTQYF

D: NA
V: TRBV20-1
J: TRBJ2-7
size: NA
DNA: TGCAGTGCCGCGATCTACGAGCAGTACTTC
CDR3: CSAAIYEQYF

D: NA
V: TRBV18
J: TRBJ1-2
size: NA
DNA: TGTGCCAGCTCATCGACACAATCCTTATATGGCTACACCTTC
CDR3: CASSSTQSLYGYTF

D: NA
V: TRBV28
J: TRBJ1-5
size: NA
DNA: TGTGCCAGCAGGAGGGCGGCCACAGGAGACAATCAGCCCCAGCATTTT
CDR3: CASRRAATGDNQPQHF

D: NA
V: TRBV9
J: TRBJ1-3
size: once
DNA: TGTGCCAGCAGCGTAGTTCCCGACGGTGCTGGAAACACCATATATTTT
CDR3: CASSVVPDGAGNTIYF

D: NA
V: TRBV27
J: TRBJ1-6
size: few
DNA: TGTGCCTCCCGGACGGGGAAGGTATCCCTCCACTTT
CDR3: CASRTGKVSLHF

D: NA
V: TRBV5-6
J: TRBJ2-2
size: NA
DNA: TGTGCCAGCAGCCCAGTATCCGGGGAGCTGTTTTTT
CDR3: CASSPVSGELFF

D: NA
V: TRBV27
J: TRBJ2-1
size: NA
DNA: TGTGCCAGCAGTTCCCCACCCAATGATGAGCAGTTCTTC
CDR3: CASSSPPNDEQFF

D: NA
V: TRBV18
J: TRBJ2-2
size: NA
DNA: TGTGCCAGCTCACCACTTTGGGTCACCGCGAACACCGGGGAGCTGTTTTTT
CDR3: CASSPLWVTANTGELFF

D: NA
V: TRBV27
J: TRBJ1-1
size: NA
DNA: TGTGCCAGCAGTTTATCCCAGGGGAGGACTGAAGCTTTCTTT
CDR3: CASSLSQGRTEAFF

D: NA
V: TRBV7-8
J: TRBJ1-2
size: NA
DNA: TGTGCCAGCAGCGATCGGTGGGGGATCGGCTATGGCTACACCTTC
CDR3: CASSDRWGIGYGYTF

D: NA
V: TRBV7-3
J: TRBJ2-2
size: NA
DNA: TGTGCCAGCAGCTTAGGTCTGAGGAACACCGGGGAGCTGTTTTTT
CDR3: CASSLGLRNTGELFF

D: NA
V: TRBV5-8
J: TRBJ1-3
size: NA
DNA: TGTGCCAGCAGCTTGAGAGGCTCTGGAAACACCATATATTTT
CDR3: CASSLRGSGNTIYF

D: NA
V: TRBV7-2
J: TRBJ2-3
size: NA
DNA: TGTGCCAGCGGATCGGGGGCAATGGTGTATTTT
CDR3: CASGSGAMVYF

D: TRBD1
V: TRBV10-3
J: TRBJ1-2
size: NA
DNA: TGTGCCATCAGTGAGCAGTCGACAGGGGATGCTAACTATGGCTACACCTTC
CDR3: CAISEQSTGDANYGYTF

D: NA
V: TRBV29-1
J: TRBJ2-3
size: NA
DNA: TGCAGCGTTGACCCGGGAAGCACAGATACGCAGTATTTT
CDR3: CSVDPGSTDTQYF

D: TRBD1
V: TRBV6-5
J: TRBJ1-1
size: NA
DNA: TGTGCCAGCAGTTATGCCACAGGGGGTTCCGGAACTGAAGCTTTCTTT
CDR3: CASSYATGGSGTEAFF

D: TRBD1
V: TRBV12-5
J: TRBJ1-1
size: NA
DNA: TGTGCTAGTGGTTACGACAGGGTAGACGCTGAAGCTTTCTTT
CDR3: CASGYDRVDAEAFF

D: TRBD2
V: TRBV3-1/TRBV3-2
J: TRBJ2-1
size: NA
DNA: TGTGCCAGCAGCCAAGTTGCGGGGGACAATGAGCAGTTCTTC
CDR3: CASSQVAGDNEQFF

D: NA
V: TRBV6-1
J: TRBJ2-1
size: many
DNA: TGTGCCAGCAGTGAAATCGCGGGGTCCTACAATGAGCAGTTCTTC
CDR3: CASSEIAGSYNEQFF

D: NA
V: TRBV10-1
J: TRBJ2-4
size: NA
DNA: TGCGCCAGCAGTGAGATGGTAGGGGAGGCGAGCATTCAGTACTTC
CDR3: CASSEMVGEASIQYF

D: NA
V: TRBV12-3/TRBV12-4
J: TRBJ2-1
size: NA
DNA: TGTGCCAGCAGTTTACGGTGGGACAATGAGCAGTTCTTC
CDR3: CASSLRWDNEQFF

D: NA
V: TRBV19
J: TRBJ1-5
size: few
DNA: TGTGCCAGTAGTATAGGGAGGGGCTTGGATCAGCCCCAGCATTTT
CDR3: CASSIGRGLDQPQHF

D: NA
V: TRBV5-8
J: TRBJ2-5
size: NA
DNA: TGTGCCAGCAGCCCTATAAAGGGGGTGGAGACCCAGTACTTC
CDR3: CASSPIKGVETQYF

D: TRBD1
V: TRBV7-3
J: TRBJ2-1
size: NA
DNA: TGTGCCAGCAGCCCAATTCCGGGACAGGGGGCGCGTGAGCAGTTCTTC
CDR3: CASSPIPGQGAREQFF

D: NA
V: TRBV4-2
J: TRBJ2-5
size: NA
DNA: TGTGCCAGCAGCCTAGGGCATTATCAAGAGACCCAGTACTTC
CDR3: CASSLGHYQETQYF

D: NA
V: TRBV7-9
J: TRBJ1-5
size: NA
DNA: TGTGCCAGCAGCACCCGGCTAGATCATAGCAATCAGCCCCAGCATTTT
CDR3: CASSTRLDHSNQPQHF

D: NA
V: TRBV6-5
J: TRBJ1-2
size: NA
DNA: TGTGCCAGCAGCTTCTGGGGGGGCGCGAACTATGGCTACACCTTC
CDR3: CASSFWGGANYGYTF

D: NA
V: TRBV6-2/TRBV6-3
J: TRBJ1-6
size: NA
DNA: TGTGCCAGCAGCCCCCGGGAGGGGAGCTCCTATAATTCACCCCTCCACTTT
CDR3: CASSPREGSSYNSPLHF

D: NA
V: TRBV7-9
J: TRBJ2-1
size: NA
DNA: TGTGCCAGCAGCTTAAGCGGTACTAAAGGGGGTCACAATGAGCAGTTCTTC
CDR3: CASSLSGTKGGHNEQFF

D: NA
V: TRBV12-3/TRBV12-4
J: TRBJ2-1
size: NA
DNA: TGTGCCAGCAGTTTTAAGACGGTTCGGGAGCAGTTCTTC
CDR3: CASSFKTVREQFF